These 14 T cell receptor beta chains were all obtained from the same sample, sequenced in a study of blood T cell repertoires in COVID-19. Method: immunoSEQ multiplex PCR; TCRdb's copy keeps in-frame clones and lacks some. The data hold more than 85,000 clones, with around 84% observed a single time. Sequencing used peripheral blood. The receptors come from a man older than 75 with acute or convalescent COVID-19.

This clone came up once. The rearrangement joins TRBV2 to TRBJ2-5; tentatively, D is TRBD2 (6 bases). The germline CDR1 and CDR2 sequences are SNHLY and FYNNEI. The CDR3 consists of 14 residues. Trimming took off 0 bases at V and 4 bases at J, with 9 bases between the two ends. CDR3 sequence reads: CASSEALGGETQYF. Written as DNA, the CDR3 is TGTGCCAGCAGTGAAGCCTTGGGGGGAGAGACCCAGTACTTC.

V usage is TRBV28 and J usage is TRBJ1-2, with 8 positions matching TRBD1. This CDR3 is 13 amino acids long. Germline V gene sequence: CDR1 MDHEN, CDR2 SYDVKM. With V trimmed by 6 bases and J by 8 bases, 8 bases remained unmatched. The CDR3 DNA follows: TGTGCCAGCAGGCTTGGACAGGGAATCGGCTACACCTTC. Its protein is CASRLGQGIGYTF.

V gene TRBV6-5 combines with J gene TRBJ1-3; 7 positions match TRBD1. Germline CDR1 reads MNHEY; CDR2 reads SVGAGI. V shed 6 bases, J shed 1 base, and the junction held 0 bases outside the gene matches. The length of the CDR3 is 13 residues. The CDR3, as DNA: TGTGCCAGCAGACAGGGGTCTGGAAACACCATATATTTT. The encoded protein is CASRQGSGNTIYF.

CDR3 DNA sequence: TGTGCCAGCAGGACTATGTCAGATACGCAGTATTTT. This codes for CASRTMSDTQYF. The chain links TRBV6-5 to TRBJ2-3; a weak D match, TRBD2 (5 bases). The V and J ends lost 6 bases and 4 bases respectively, with 8 bases between them. The CDR3 is made up of 12 amino acids. Germline CDR1 MNHEY, CDR2 SVGAGI.

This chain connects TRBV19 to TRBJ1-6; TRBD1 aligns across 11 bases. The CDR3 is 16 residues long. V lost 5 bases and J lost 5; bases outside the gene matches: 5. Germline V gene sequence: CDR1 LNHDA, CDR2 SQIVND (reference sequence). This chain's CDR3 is CASSPGQGANNSPLHF. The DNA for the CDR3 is TGTGCCAGTAGTCCCGGACAGGGGGCGAATAATTCACCCCTCCACTTT.

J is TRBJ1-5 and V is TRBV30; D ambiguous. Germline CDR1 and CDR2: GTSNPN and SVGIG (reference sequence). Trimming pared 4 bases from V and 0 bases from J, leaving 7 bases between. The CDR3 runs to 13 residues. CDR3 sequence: CAWTDNSNQPQHF. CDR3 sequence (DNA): TGTGCCTGGACAGATAATAGCAATCAGCCCCAGCATTTT.

CDR3 residues: CAIAGVLNTEAFF. As DNA, the CDR3 is TGTGCCATAGCAGGGGTTCTGAACACTGAAGCTTTCTTT. The V and J genes are TRBV10-3 and TRBJ1-1, with D perhaps TRBD1 (6 bases). This CDR3 spans 13 amino acids. Germline V CDR1 and CDR2: ENHRY, SYGVKD. Trimming stripped 9 bases from V and 0 bases from J, with 11 bases between.

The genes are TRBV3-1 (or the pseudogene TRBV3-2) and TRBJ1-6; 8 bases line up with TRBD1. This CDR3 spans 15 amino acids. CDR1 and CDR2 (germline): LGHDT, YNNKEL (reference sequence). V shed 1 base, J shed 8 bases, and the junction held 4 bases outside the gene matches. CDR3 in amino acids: CASSQAQGAYSPLHF. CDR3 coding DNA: TGTGCCAGCAGCCAAGCTCAGGGGGCCTATTCACCCCTCCACTTT.

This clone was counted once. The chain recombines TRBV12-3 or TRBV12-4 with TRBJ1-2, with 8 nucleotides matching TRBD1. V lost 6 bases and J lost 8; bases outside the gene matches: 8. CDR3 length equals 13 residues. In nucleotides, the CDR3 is TGTGCCAGCAGCCCCAGGGGGCTTCAAGGCTACACCTTC. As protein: CASSPRGLQGYTF.

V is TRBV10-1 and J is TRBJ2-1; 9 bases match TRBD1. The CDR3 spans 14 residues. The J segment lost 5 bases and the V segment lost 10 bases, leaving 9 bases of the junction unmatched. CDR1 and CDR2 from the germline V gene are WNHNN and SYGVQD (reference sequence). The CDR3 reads CANDRDRDHNEQFF. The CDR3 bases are TGCGCCAATGACCGGGACAGGGACCACAATGAGCAGTTCTTC.

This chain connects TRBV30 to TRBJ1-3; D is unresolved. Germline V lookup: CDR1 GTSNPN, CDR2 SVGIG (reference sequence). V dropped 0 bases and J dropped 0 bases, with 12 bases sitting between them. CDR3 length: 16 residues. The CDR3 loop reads CAWSVLTGSSGNTIYF. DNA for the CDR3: TGTGCCTGGAGTGTACTCACGGGGAGCTCTGGAAACACCATATATTTT.

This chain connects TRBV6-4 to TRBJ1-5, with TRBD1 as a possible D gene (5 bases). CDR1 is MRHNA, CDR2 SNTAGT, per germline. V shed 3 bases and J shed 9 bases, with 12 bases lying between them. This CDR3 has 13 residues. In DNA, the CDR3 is TGTGCCAGCAGTGAAAATAGCGGGGGGCCCCAGCATTTT. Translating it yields CASSENSGGPQHF.

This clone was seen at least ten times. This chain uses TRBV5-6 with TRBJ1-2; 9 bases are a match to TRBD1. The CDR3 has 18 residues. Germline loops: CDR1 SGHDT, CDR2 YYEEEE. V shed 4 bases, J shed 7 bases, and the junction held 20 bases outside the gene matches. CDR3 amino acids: CASSPLGSEGQGGRGYTF. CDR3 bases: TGTGCCAGCAGCCCCCTTGGGAGTGAGGGACAGGGTGGACGTGGCTACACCTTC.

CDR3 in amino acids: CASSQDEGASYEQYF. Here the CDR3 DNA reads TGCGCCAGCAGCCAAGACGAGGGGGCATCGTACGAGCAGTACTTC. The rearrangement joins TRBV4-1 to TRBJ2-7; TRBD1 aligns across 7 bases. Germline V lookup: CDR1 MGHRA, CDR2 YSYEKL. This CDR3 has 15 amino acids. V lost 0 bases, J lost 4 bases, and 6 bases stayed unmatched.